These 9 T cell receptor beta chains came from one sample sequenced in a study of beta chain features in type 1 diabetes. The whole isolated RNA underwent reverse transcription, so sequencing captured expressed TCRB transcripts. Measured with immunoSEQ multiplex PCR; TCRdb has only the in-frame clones, and not every one. The sample has 250,000 or so clones, 25% to 30% seen once. Sequenced input: central memory CD4+ T cells from blood. These receptors all stem from a man aged 25 to 40 in good health.

This clone was observed a few times. A read error may account for a junction end that differs from germline. The V and J genes are TRBV7-2 and TRBJ2-7; possibly TRBD2 for D (5 bases). The length of the CDR3 is 12 residues. Germline V gives CDR1 SGHTA, CDR2 FQGNSA. The chain's CDR3 is CASSGEDSLQNF. The CDR3 DNA reads TGTGCCAGCAGCGGAGAGGACTCCCTGCAGAACTTC.

The rearrangement joins TRBV9 to TRBJ1-3; no clear D gene. Germline CDR1 and CDR2: SGDLS and YYNGEE. Trimming left V 4 bases short and J 4 bases short, with 12 bases between. This CDR3 has 14 amino acids. CDR3 residues: CASSPLREGNTIYF. As DNA, the CDR3 is TGTGCCAGCAGCCCTCTGAGGGAAGGAAACACCATATATTTT.

Many counts were recorded for this clone. The chain joins TRBV7-9 to TRBJ2-4; TRBD1 matches at 9 bases. V lost 1 base, J lost 4 bases, and 8 bases stayed unmatched. Germline CDR1 SEHNR, CDR2 FQNEAQ (reference sequence). This CDR3 is built from 17 residues. CDR3 sequence reads: CASSLGLDRGTKNIQYF. The CDR3 coding sequence is TGTGCCAGCAGCTTAGGTCTGGACAGGGGTACAAAAAACATTCAGTACTTC.

This clone was seen many times. The CDR3 region is CASRGVGYGYTF. As DNA, the CDR3 is TGTGCCAGCCGGGGTGTCGGCTATGGCTACACCTTC. V usage is TRBV7-9 and J usage is TRBJ1-2; no definite D call. CDR1 is SEHNR, CDR2 FQNEAQ, per germline (reference sequence). The CDR3 is 12 residues long. Trimming took 8 bases from V and 4 from J, leaving 11 bases between them. The variable domain in full, completed from reference TRBV7-9 and TRBJ1-2, reads DTGVSQNPRHKITKRGQNVTFRCDPISEHNRLYWYRQTLGQGPEFLTYFQNEAQLEKSRLLSDRFSAERPKGSFSTLEIQRTEQGDSAMYLCASRGVGYGYTFGSGTRLTVV.

This sequence joins TRBV7-2 and TRBJ2-3, with D possibly being TRBD2 (6 bases). The germline gives CDR1 SGHTA, CDR2 FQGNSA. This CDR3 is 14 amino acids long. V was cut by 1 base and J by 6 bases, with 11 bases left in between. The CDR3 loop is CASSLGLETDTQYF. The CDR3 DNA reads TGTGCCAGCAGCTTAGGACTAGAAACTGATACGCAGTATTTT.

Only a few counts were recorded for this clone. The chain couples TRBV30 to TRBJ2-3, with a tentative D call TRBD2 (6 bases). V was clipped by 0 bases and J by 6 bases, with 16 bases between them. CDR3 length equals 15 residues. Germline CDR1 GTSNPN, CDR2 SVGIG (reference sequence). The CDR3 protein is CAWSVRQGLADTQYF. The CDR3 coding sequence is TGTGCCTGGAGTGTCAGGCAGGGACTGGCGGATACGCAGTATTTT. Together with reference TRBV30 and TRBJ2-3, the CDR3 gives the full variable domain: SQTIHQWPATLVQPVGSPLSLECTVEGTSNPNLYWYRQAAGRGLQLLFYSVGIGQISSEVPQNLSASRPQDRQFILSSKKLLLSDSGFYLCAWSVRQGLADTQYFGPGTRLTVL.

The V call is TRBV2, the J call TRBJ2-1; D perhaps matches TRBD2 (6 bases). Looked up from germline, CDR1 is SNHLY and CDR2 is FYNNEI. With 6 bases removed from V and 2 bases from J, the gap between germline ends came to 14 bases. The CDR3 extends over 15 amino acids. The CDR3 region has the DNA TGTGCCAGCAGGGGGGGAGCGGGTCCCTACAATGAGCAGTTCTTC. Protein: CASRGGAGPYNEQFF.

This clone has more than one count but fewer than ten. The chain links TRBV19 to TRBJ1-2; 9 bases match TRBD1. The CDR3 is 13 amino acids. The germline V gene encodes CDR1 LNHDA and CDR2 SQIVND (reference sequence). Germline trimming cut 6 bases from V and 6 bases from J; bases unmatched to any gene: 5. This CDR3 reads CASRIRDRDGYTF. The CDR3 coding sequence is TGTGCCAGTAGAATCCGGGACAGGGATGGCTACACCTTC.

As to this clone: This CDR3 is also generated by other DNA sequences in the sample. The rearrangement links TRBV6-1 to TRBJ1-2, with 7 bases aligning to TRBD1. The V segment lost 7 bases and the J segment 5 bases; nucleotides outside the gene matches: 7. The germline V gene has CDR1 MNHNS and CDR2 SASEGT. The CDR3 is 13 residues long. This chain's CDR3 is CASTLTGEYGYTF. CDR3 nucleotides: TGTGCCAGCACACTCACAGGGGAATATGGCTACACCTTC.